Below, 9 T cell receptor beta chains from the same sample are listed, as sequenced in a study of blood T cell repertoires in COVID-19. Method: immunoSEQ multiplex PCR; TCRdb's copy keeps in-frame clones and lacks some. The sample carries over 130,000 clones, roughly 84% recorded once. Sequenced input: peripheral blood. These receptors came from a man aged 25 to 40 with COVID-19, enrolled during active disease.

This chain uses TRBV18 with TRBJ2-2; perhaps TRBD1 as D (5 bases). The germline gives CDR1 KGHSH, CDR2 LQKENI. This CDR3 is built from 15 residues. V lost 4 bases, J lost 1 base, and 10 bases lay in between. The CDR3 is CASSQGVLNTGELFF. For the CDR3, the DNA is TGTGCCAGCTCACAAGGGGTTCTGAACACCGGGGAGCTGTTTTTT.

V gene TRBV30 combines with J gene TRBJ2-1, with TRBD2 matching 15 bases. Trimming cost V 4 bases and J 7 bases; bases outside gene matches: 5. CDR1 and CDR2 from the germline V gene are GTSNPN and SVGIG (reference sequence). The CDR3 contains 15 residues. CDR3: CAWKGGTSGRNEQFF. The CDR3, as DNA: TGTGCCTGGAAGGGAGGGACTAGCGGGAGGAATGAGCAGTTCTTC.

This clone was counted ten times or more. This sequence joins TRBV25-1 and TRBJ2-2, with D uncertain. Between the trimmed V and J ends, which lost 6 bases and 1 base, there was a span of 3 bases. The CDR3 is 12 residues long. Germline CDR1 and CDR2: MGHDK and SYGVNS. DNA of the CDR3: TGTGCCAGCAGCCAGAACACCGGGGAGCTGTTTTTT. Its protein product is CASSQNTGELFF.

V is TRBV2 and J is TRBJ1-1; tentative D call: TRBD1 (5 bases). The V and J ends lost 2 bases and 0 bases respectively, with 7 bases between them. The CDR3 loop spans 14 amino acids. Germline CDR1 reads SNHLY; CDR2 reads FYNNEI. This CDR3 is CASSEPRVNTEAFF. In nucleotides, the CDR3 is TGTGCCAGCAGTGAACCCAGGGTGAACACTGAAGCTTTCTTT.

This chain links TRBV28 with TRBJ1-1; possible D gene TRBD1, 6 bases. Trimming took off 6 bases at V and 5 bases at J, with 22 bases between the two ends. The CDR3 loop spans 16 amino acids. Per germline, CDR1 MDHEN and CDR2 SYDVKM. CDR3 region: CASSPGAGSWLTEAFF. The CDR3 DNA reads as TGTGCCAGCAGCCCAGGGGCAGGGAGTTGGCTAACTGAAGCTTTCTTT.

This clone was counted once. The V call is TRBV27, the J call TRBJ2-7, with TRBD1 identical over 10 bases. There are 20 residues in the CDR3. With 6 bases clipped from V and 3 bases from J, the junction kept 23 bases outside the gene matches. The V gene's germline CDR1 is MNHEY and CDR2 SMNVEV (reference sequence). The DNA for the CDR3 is TGTGCCAGCAGCTCCGGGACAGGGGCATATACCGTTCGAAAAGGCTACGAGCAGTACTTC. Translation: CASSSGTGAYTVRKGYEQYF.

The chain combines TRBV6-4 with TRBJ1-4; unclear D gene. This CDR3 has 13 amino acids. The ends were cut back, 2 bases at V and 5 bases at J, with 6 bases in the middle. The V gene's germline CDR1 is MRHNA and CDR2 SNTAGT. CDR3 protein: CASSDGPNEKLFF. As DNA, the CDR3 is TGTGCCAGCAGTGACGGCCCGAATGAAAAACTGTTTTTT.

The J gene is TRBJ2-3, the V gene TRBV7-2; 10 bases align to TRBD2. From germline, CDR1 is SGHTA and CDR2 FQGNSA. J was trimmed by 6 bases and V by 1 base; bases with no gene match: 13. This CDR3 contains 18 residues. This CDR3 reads CASSLVSAGGHRGDTQYF. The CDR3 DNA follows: TGTGCCAGCAGCTTAGTGTCAGCGGGAGGGCACCGGGGGGATACGCAGTATTTT.

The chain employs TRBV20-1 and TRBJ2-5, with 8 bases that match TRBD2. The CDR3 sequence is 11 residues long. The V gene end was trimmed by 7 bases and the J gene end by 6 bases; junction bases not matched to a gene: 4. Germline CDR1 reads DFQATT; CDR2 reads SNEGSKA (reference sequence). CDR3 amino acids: CSVGREKTQYF. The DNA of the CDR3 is TGCAGTGTCGGGAGGGAGAAGACCCAGTACTTC.